This entry lists 19 T cell receptor beta chains sequenced from one sample in a study of CD8 T cells in Susac syndrome. The authors reverse transcribed about 0.5 to 1 ug RNA with random hexamers. TCRdb re-analysed the immunoSEQ multiplex PCR reads in MiXCR, keeping a single row per CDR3 protein. The data contain some 260,000 distinct CDR3 sequences, roughly 81% of them singletons. Sample: CD8+ T cells from PBMCs. These receptors were taken from a human donor with multiple sclerosis.

The chain carries TRBV12-3 or TRBV12-4 and TRBJ2-1; D perhaps matches TRBD2 (7 bases). CDR3 length: 17 residues. Trimming pared 2 bases from V and 8 bases from J, leaving 22 bases between. The CDR3: CASSLYRDTLREDEQFF. CDR3 coding DNA: TGTGCCAGCAGTTTATACCGGGACACCCTTCGGGAGGATGAGCAGTTCTTC.

The chain links TRBV27 to TRBJ1-2; 7 bases fit TRBD1. There are 14 residues in the CDR3. CDR1 MNHEY and CDR2 SMNVEV come from the germline V gene (reference sequence). The J segment lost 8 bases and the V segment lost 5 bases, leaving 11 bases of the junction unmatched. CDR3 residues: CASSDQQGWEGYTF. The CDR3 region has the DNA TGTGCCAGCAGTGATCAACAGGGGTGGGAAGGCTACACCTTC.

The chain recombines TRBV28 with TRBJ2-2; possibly TRBD2 for D (6 bases). The germline V gene encodes CDR1 MDHEN and CDR2 SYDVKM. CDR3 length: 15 residues. V lost 0 bases to trimming and J lost 9 bases, with 14 bases between them. In DNA, the CDR3 is TGTGCCAGCAGTTTATGGACTAGTGATGCCTGGGAGCTGTTTTTT. Translated: CASSLWTSDAWELFF.

The chain has TRBV20-1 and TRBJ2-1, with 10 bases identical to TRBD1. V gave up 2 bases and J gave up 8 bases; unmatched junction bases: 6. From germline, CDR1 is DFQATT and CDR2 SNEGSKA (reference sequence). The CDR3 extends over 14 amino acids. CDR3 in amino acids: CSARSPGQGYEQFF. CDR3 sequence (DNA): TGCAGTGCTAGATCCCCGGGACAGGGGTATGAGCAGTTCTTC.

The chain has TRBV14 and TRBJ2-7, with a weak D call TRBD1 (6 bases). This CDR3 comprises 15 residues. V was cut by 4 bases and J by 1 base, with 14 bases left in between. The germline V gene has CDR1 SGHDN and CDR2 FVKESK. CDR3 sequence (DNA): TGTGCCAGCAGCCCGGGGCAGGGGACGTCCTACGAGCAGTACTTC. This codes for CASSPGQGTSYEQYF.

The rearrangement uses TRBV7-9 and TRBJ2-3, with D tentatively TRBD1 (6 bases). Germline V gives CDR1 SEHNR, CDR2 FQNEAQ (reference sequence). The CDR3 runs to 12 residues. The ends were cut back, 1 base at V and 15 bases at J, with 14 bases in the middle. The CDR3 protein is CASSLEGDPPYF. In DNA, the CDR3 is TGTGCCAGCAGCTTAGAGGGGGACCCACCTTATTTT.

This sequence joins TRBV11-2 and TRBJ1-2, with 7 bases identical to TRBD1. Germline V gives CDR1 SGHAT, CDR2 FQNNGV. CDR3 length equals 17 residues. V shed 5 bases, J shed 0 bases, and the junction held 12 bases outside the gene matches. This CDR3 reads CASSIGPGQLSNYGYTF. CDR3 coding DNA: TGTGCCAGCAGCATTGGACCGGGACAGCTTTCTAACTATGGCTACACCTTC.

This clonotype was observed once. The chain couples TRBV11-2 to TRBJ1-2, with D uncertain. The CDR3 totals 14 residues. The V gene's germline CDR1 is SGHAT and CDR2 FQNNGV. Between the trimmed V and J ends, which lost 1 base and 1 base, there was a span of 7 bases. The CDR3 bases are TGTGCCAGCAGCTTAGGGCGGAATAACTATGGCTACACCTTC. Its translation is CASSLGRNNYGYTF.

The V and J genes are TRBV27 and TRBJ2-7; D possibly uses TRBD1 or TRBD2 (6 bases each). Germline V gene data show CDR1 as MNHEY and CDR2 as SMNVEV (reference sequence). The CDR3 consists of 15 residues. The V end was cut by 0 bases, the J end by 2 bases, with 11 bases between. CDR3 protein: CASSLSAGEAYEQYF. For the CDR3, the DNA is TGTGCCAGCAGTTTATCCGCAGGGGAGGCCTACGAGCAGTACTTC.

The genes are TRBV13 and TRBJ2-7; D possibly uses TRBD1 or TRBD2 (5 bases each). V gave up 1 base and J gave up 7 bases, with 17 bases separating them. Germline loops: CDR1 PRHDT, CDR2 FYEKMQ (reference sequence). The CDR3 has 15 amino acids. The CDR3 coding sequence is TGTGCCAGCAGCTTAGAAAGGGGCCTTACGGGGGAGCAGTACTTC. Its protein product is CASSLERGLTGEQYF.

This chain joins TRBV25-1 and TRBJ1-5; D call uncertain. The CDR3 covers 14 residues. V lost 2 bases, J lost 5 bases, and 10 bases lay in between. Germline values: CDR1 MGHDK, CDR2 SYGVNS. The CDR3 DNA reads as TGTGCCAGCAGTGAAGAAGGGAGGTATCAGCCCCAGCATTTT. The encoded protein is CASSEEGRYQPQHF.

The table lists this clonotype with a count of one. The junction shows a germline mismatch at one end, possibly a read error. The CDR3 reads CASSRTGTFAF. DNA of the CDR3: TGCGCCAGCAGCCGCACCGGGACGTTCGCCTTC. The chain carries TRBV4-1 and TRBJ1-2; tentative D call: TRBD1 (5 bases). The CDR3 contains 11 residues. The germline CDR1 and CDR2 sequences are MGHRA and YSYEKL.

In this sample, this clonotype turned up a few times. The V and J genes are TRBV7-2 and TRBJ1-2; TRBD1 is a possible D gene (6 bases). Trimming took 7 bases from V and 3 from J, leaving 12 bases between them. The CDR3 consists of 13 residues. CDR1 SGHTA and CDR2 FQGNSA come from the germline V gene. CDR3 residues: CASTFPGDYGYTF. The CDR3 bases are TGTGCCAGCACCTTCCCAGGGGACTATGGCTACACCTTC.

This clonotype was counted a single time. V usage is TRBV7-9 and J usage is TRBJ1-2; perhaps TRBD1 as D (6 bases). Per germline, CDR1 SEHNR and CDR2 FQNEAQ (reference sequence). This CDR3 contains 17 residues. Trimming pared 5 bases from V and 1 base from J, leaving 20 bases between. CDR3 loop: CASSPPTGRGYNYGYTF. As DNA, the CDR3 is TGTGCCAGCAGCCCACCTACCGGGAGGGGGTATAACTATGGCTACACCTTC.

The chain combines TRBV7-9 with TRBJ1-1; possibly TRBD1 for D (5 bases). Trimming removed 1 base at V and 7 bases at J, with 10 bases between. CDR3 size: 13 residues. Germline V gene sequence: CDR1 SEHNR, CDR2 FQNEAQ (reference sequence). Here the CDR3 reads CASSLGSTDEAFF. Written as DNA, the CDR3 is TGTGCCAGCAGCTTAGGGTCGACAGATGAAGCTTTCTTT.

Points on this clonotype: One end of the junction is discordant with germline, which a read error may explain. The chain is built from TRBV10-3 and TRBJ2-5; D is perhaps TRBD2 (5 bases). Per the germline V gene, CDR1 is ENHRY and CDR2 is SYGVKD. The CDR3 extends over 17 amino acids. The CDR3 sequence is CAISEARAGLNQGTQYF. The CDR3 DNA sequence: TGTGCCATCAGTGAGGCTAGGGCGGGCCTTAACCAAGGGACCCAGTACTTC.

The chain links TRBV7-2 to TRBJ2-2, with 7 bases fitting TRBD1. Germline CDR1 SGHTA, CDR2 FQGNSA. The CDR3 contains 18 residues. J lost 2 bases, V lost 6 bases, and 15 bases had no gene match. The CDR3 bases are TGTGCCAGCAGAAAAAGGCGTACAGGGGCCGAAAACACCGGGGAGCTGTTTTTT. Its protein product is CASRKRRTGAENTGELFF.

The chain employs TRBV3-1 and TRBJ1-4; D is uncertain. From germline, CDR1 is LGHDT and CDR2 YNNKEL (reference sequence). V was clipped by 0 bases and J by 8 bases, with 13 bases between them. This CDR3 is 15 amino acids long. CDR3 protein: CASSQDRVFREKLFF. DNA of the CDR3: TGTGCCAGCAGCCAAGATCGGGTATTTCGCGAAAAACTGTTTTTT.

CDR3 sequence: CASSRTSSNNEQFF. The CDR3 DNA reads as TGTGCCAGTAGTCGGACTAGCAGCAACAATGAGCAGTTCTTC. J is TRBJ2-1 and V is TRBV19, with 8 bases fitting TRBD2. The CDR3 runs 14 residues. J was trimmed by 5 bases and V by 5 bases; bases with no gene match: 5. Germline CDR1 reads LNHDA; CDR2 reads SQIVND (reference sequence).